A selection of T cell receptor beta chains follows, all from one sample in a study of shared clonotypes between healthy human individuals. Assay used: immunoSEQ multiplex PCR; TCRdb lists only in-frame clones, some missing. In the table there are about 2.1 million clones, about 92% of which are singletons. Source material: naive CD8+ T cells from PBMCs. These receptor sequences come from a man between 18 and 29 years old in good health. Some clones in this sample may be carry-over from other donors' samples. The CDR3 runs from the conserved cysteine through the conserved F or W. D genes are given only for firm matches.

TRBV7-9 TRBD1 CASSLVGGALLDHF
TRBV19 TRBD1 CASSIQTGRTEAFF
TRBV7-9 . CASSLSLRSGANVLTF
TRBV6-1 . CASRTGDEQYF
TRBV5-4 . CASSFSTGLAIYEQYF
TRBV27 . CASRRQNTEAFF
TRBV27 . CASSSPGALQADTQYF
TRBV6-5 . CASSYSDRNTEAFF
TRBV7-2 . CASSLTGAVYEQYF
TRBV9 . CASSVDWDADKSQETQYF
TRBV28 . CASSPPRVSSNQPQHF
TRBV9 . CASSVREGLGNEQFF
TRBV9 . CASSVDTSSGNTIYF
TRBV6-6 TRBD2 CASSYSISGRAREQFF
TRBV4-2 . CASREQAGAGQETQYF
TRBV11-2 . CASSLHKSSYNEQFF